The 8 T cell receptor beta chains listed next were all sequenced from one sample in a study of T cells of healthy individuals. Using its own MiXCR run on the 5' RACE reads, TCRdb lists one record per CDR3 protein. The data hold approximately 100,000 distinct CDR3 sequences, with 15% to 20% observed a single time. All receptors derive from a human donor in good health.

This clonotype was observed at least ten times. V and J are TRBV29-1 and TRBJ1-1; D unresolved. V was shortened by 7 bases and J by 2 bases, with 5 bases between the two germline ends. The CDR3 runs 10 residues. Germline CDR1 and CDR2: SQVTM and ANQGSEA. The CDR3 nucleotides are TGCAGCGCTCAAAACACTGAAGCTTTCTTT. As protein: CSAQNTEAFF.

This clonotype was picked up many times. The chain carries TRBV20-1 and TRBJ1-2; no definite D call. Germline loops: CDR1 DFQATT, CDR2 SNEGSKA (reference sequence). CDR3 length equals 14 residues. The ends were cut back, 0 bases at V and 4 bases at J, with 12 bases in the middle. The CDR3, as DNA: TGCAGTGCTAGAGATTGGAGGAGAACCTATGGCTACACCTTC. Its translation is CSARDWRRTYGYTF.

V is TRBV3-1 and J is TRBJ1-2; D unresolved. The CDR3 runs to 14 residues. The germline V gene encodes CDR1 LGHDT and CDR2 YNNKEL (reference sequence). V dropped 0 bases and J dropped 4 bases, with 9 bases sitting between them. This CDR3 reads CASSQDSYSYGYTF. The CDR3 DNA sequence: TGTGCCAGCAGCCAAGATTCTTACAGCTATGGCTACACCTTC.

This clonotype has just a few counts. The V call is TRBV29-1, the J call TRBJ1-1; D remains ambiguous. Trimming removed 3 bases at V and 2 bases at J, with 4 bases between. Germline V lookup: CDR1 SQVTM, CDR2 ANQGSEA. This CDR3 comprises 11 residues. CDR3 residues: CSVEKNTEAFF. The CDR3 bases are TGCAGCGTTGAGAAAAACACTGAAGCTTTCTTT.

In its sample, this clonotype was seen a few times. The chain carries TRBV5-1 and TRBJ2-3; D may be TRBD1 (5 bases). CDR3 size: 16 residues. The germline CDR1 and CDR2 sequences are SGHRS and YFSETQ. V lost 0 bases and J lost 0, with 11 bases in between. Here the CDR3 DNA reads TGCGCCAGCAGCTTGGCGACAGCAGCTAGCACAGATACGCAGTATTTT. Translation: CASSLATAASTDTQYF.

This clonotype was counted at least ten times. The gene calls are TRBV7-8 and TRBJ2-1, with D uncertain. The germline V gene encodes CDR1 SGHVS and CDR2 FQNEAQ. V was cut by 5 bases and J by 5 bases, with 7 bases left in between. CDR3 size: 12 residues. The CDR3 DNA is TGTGCCAGCAGCCCCTTCGACAATGAGCAGTTCTTC. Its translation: CASSPFDNEQFF.

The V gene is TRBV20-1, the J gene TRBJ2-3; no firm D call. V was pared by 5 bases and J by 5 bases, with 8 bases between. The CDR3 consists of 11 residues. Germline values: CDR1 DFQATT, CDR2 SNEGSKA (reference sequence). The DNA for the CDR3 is TGCAGTGCTTTTTTTGTAGATACGCAGTATTTT. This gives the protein CSAFFVDTQYF.

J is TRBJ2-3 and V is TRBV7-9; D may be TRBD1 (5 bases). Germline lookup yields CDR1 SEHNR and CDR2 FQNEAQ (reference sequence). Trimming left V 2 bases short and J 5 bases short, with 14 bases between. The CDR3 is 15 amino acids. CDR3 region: CASSLNLGQGDTQYF. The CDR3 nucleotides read TGTGCCAGCAGCTTAAATCTGGGGCAGGGAGATACGCAGTATTTT.